Presented here are 13 T cell receptor beta chains from one specimen sequenced in a study of T cell responses to AZD1222 COVID-19 vaccine. TCRdb keeps only in-frame clones here, not all; method: immunoSEQ multiplex PCR. The sample consists of some 96,000 clones, about 88% of them appearing once. The source material was peripheral blood, sampled on day 0 of AZD1222 vaccination. The receptor source for this set is an adult in good health.

This chain links TRBV6-6 with TRBJ1-3; no clear D gene. CDR1 and CDR2 (germline): MNHNY, SVGAGI (reference sequence). V was cut by 2 bases and J by 0 bases, with 8 bases left in between. This CDR3 is built from 15 residues. CDR3 residues: CASSYGVLSGNTIYF. The CDR3 region has the DNA TGTGCCAGCAGTTACGGAGTCCTCTCTGGAAACACCATATATTTT.

The chain carries TRBV15 and TRBJ2-7; 10 bases are shared with TRBD1. The CDR3 length is 18 residues. V was pared by 0 bases and J by 3 bases, with 11 bases of the junction left unmatched. The germline gives CDR1 LNHNV, CDR2 YYDKDF (reference sequence). The CDR3, as DNA: TGTGCCACCAGCAGAGAGTTTCATACCGGGACAGGGGTCTACGAGCAGTACTTC. It translates to CATSREFHTGTGVYEQYF.

V usage is TRBV6-4 and J usage is TRBJ1-1; weak D call: TRBD1 (6 bases). The CDR3 contains 14 residues. Trimming took off 6 bases at V and 2 bases at J, with 13 bases between the two ends. Germline-derived CDR1 and CDR2 are MRHNA and SNTAGT. The CDR3 reads CASSPGQQNTEAFF. The DNA for the CDR3 is TGTGCCAGCAGCCCCGGACAGCAAAACACTGAAGCTTTCTTT.

V is TRBV7-2 and J is TRBJ1-5; 7 nucleotides align to TRBD1. The CDR3 runs 14 residues. CDR1 and CDR2 from the germline V gene are SGHTA and FQGNSA. The ends lost 4 bases at V and 9 bases at J; junction bases unmatched: 9. CDR3 sequence: CASSSTGQDRPQHF. Written as DNA, the CDR3 is TGTGCCAGCAGCTCCACTGGACAGGATCGGCCCCAGCATTTT.

This clone has just one count. J is TRBJ1-1 and V is TRBV7-2; the match to TRBD1 covers 8 bases. CDR1 is SGHTA and CDR2 is FQGNSA in the germline V gene. The trim removed 4 bases at V and 7 bases at J, leaving 5 bases unmatched. This CDR3 spans 13 amino acids. The DNA of the CDR3 is TGTGCCAGCAGCTCTAACAGGGGGGGTGAAGCTTTCTTT. It translates to CASSSNRGGEAFF.

V gene TRBV18 combines with J gene TRBJ2-2; unclear D gene. Trimming took 1 base from V and 2 from J, leaving 8 bases between them. The germline V gene has CDR1 KGHSH and CDR2 LQKENI. The CDR3 contains 15 residues. The CDR3 reads CASSPQDGNTGELFF. The CDR3 bases are TGTGCCAGCTCACCACAAGACGGAAACACCGGGGAGCTGTTTTTT.

The rearrangement links TRBV28 to TRBJ1-5; D is unresolved. This CDR3 region has 15 residues. V lost 2 bases to trimming and J lost 0 bases, with 8 bases between them. CDR1 MDHEN and CDR2 SYDVKM come from the germline V gene. In nucleotides, the CDR3 is TGTGCCAGCAGTTTAAGCAGCTATAGCAATCAGCCCCAGCATTTT. This encodes CASSLSSYSNQPQHF.

This chain connects TRBV11-2 to TRBJ2-2; 10 bases map to TRBD2. There are 16 residues in the CDR3. After removal of 4 bases from V and 5 bases from J, the junction contained 7 bases not matched to a gene. Germline loops: CDR1 SGHAT, CDR2 FQNNGV. CDR3: CASSSLAGVETGELFF. The CDR3 bases are TGTGCCAGCAGCTCCCTAGCGGGAGTGGAAACCGGGGAGCTGTTTTTT.

In this sample, this clone turned up a few times. The chain joins TRBV3-1 (or the pseudogene TRBV3-2) to TRBJ1-4; perhaps TRBD1 as D (5 bases). CDR3 size: 15 residues. CDR1 is LGHDT and CDR2 is YNNKEL in the germline V gene (reference sequence). The V end lost 1 base, the J end lost 15 bases, and 21 bases lay between the germline ends. This chain's CDR3 is CASSQGDGLSGRVFF. CDR3 bases: TGTGCCAGCAGCCAAGGGGACGGCCTTTCTGGGAGGGTGTTTTTT.

This clone was seen just once. The chain combines TRBV5-6 with TRBJ1-2; D uncertain. V was pared by 4 bases and J by 5 bases, with 18 bases between. Germline CDR1 reads SGHDT; CDR2 reads YYEEEE. This CDR3 region has 15 residues. DNA of the CDR3: TGTGCCAGCAGCCCCGGCGGAGCTGGGTTGTATGGCTACACCTTC. Encoded protein: CASSPGGAGLYGYTF.

The CDR3 protein is CASSLGVRGETQYF. As DNA, the CDR3 is TGTGCCAGCAGCTTAGGTGTTCGGGGAGAGACCCAGTACTTC. This chain joins TRBV7-2 and TRBJ2-5; possible D gene TRBD2, 5 bases. V lost 1 base and J lost 4, with 10 bases in between. Germline V gene data show CDR1 as SGHTA and CDR2 as FQGNSA. The CDR3 is 14 amino acids.

V is TRBV11-2 and J is TRBJ2-7; D not certain. Trimming cost V 5 bases and J 3 bases, with 11 bases left between them. Germline V lookup: CDR1 SGHAT, CDR2 FQNNGV. The CDR3 has 13 residues. CDR3 in amino acids: CASSPGPDYEQYF. Here the CDR3 DNA reads TGTGCCAGCAGCCCCGGACCCGACTACGAGCAGTACTTC. Full variable domain (remainder filled in from reference TRBV11-2 and TRBJ2-7): EAGVAQSPRYKIIEKRQSVAFWCNPISGHATLYWYQQILGQGPKLLIQFQNNGVVDDSQLPKDRFSAERLKGVDSTLKIQPAKLEDSAVYLCASSPGPDYEQYFGPGTRLTVT.

The chain has TRBV28 and TRBJ1-1, with 11 bases aligning to TRBD1. This CDR3 spans 16 amino acids. V shed 6 bases, J shed 1 base, and the junction held 7 bases outside the gene matches. The germline V gene has CDR1 MDHEN and CDR2 SYDVKM. The CDR3: CASSRDRGIWNTEAFF. The CDR3 nucleotides are TGTGCCAGCAGCCGGGACAGGGGGATTTGGAACACTGAAGCTTTCTTT. The full variable domain, with the rest looked up from reference TRBV28 and TRBJ1-1, is DVKVTQSSRYLVKRTGEKVFLECVQDMDHENMFWYRQDPGLGLRLIYFSYDVKMKEKGDIPEGYSVSREKKERFSLILESASTNQTSMYLCASSRDRGIWNTEAFFGQGTRLTVV.